This T cell receptor (beta chain) was captured by sequencing in a study of PD-1 blockade in mismatch repair-deficient tumors. As for the study in general: All were previously treated, progressing patients with 12 mismatch repair-deficient cancer types.

Study-wide points: Tumor-resident clones, often absent from pretreatment blood, expanded after pembrolizumab and then contracted.

Germline lookup yields CDR1 SGHRS and CDR2 YFSETQ. CDR3 length equals 13 residues. Trimming pared 2 bases from V and 1 base from J, leaving 6 bases between. Remarks on this clone: The antigen remains unidentified.

Clones were read by immunoSEQ multiplex PCR, and TCRdb kept only the in-frame ones, dropping some. The data hold some 100,000 clones, with approximately 80% observed a single time. Mismatch repair deficiency was confirmed in all patients, by PCR or immunohistochemistry. This material consisted of peripheral blood, taken about 36 weeks after starting pembrolizumab. The genes are TRBV5-1 and TRBJ1-1; D is uncertain. This TCR came from an adult with mismatch repair-deficient cancer. For the CDR3, the DNA is TGCGCCAGCAGCTTCTACGAGAACACTGAAGCTTTCTTT. This encodes CASSFYENTEAFF.